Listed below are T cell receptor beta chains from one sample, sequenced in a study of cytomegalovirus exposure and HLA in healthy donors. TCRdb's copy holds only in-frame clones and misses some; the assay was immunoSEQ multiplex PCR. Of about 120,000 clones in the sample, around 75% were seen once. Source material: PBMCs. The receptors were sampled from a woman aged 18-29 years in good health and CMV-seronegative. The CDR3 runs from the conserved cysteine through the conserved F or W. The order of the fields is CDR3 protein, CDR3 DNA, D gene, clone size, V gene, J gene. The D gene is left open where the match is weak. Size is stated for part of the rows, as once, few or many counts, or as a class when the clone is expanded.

cdr3_aa: CATGDPGTEAFF
cdr3_nt: TGTGCCACCGGAGACCCTGGGACTGAAGCTTTCTTT
d_call: .
clone_size: few
v_call: TRBV15
j_call: TRBJ1-1

cdr3_aa: CAISSTGSHEQYF
cdr3_nt: TGTGCCATCAGTTCTACAGGGTCCCACGAGCAGTACTTC
d_call: .
clone_size: .
v_call: TRBV10-3
j_call: TRBJ2-7

cdr3_aa: CASSLAVLAGEQYF
cdr3_nt: TGTGCCAGCAGCTTAGCGGTACTAGCGGGTGAGCAGTACTTC
d_call: TRBD2
clone_size: few
v_call: TRBV7-2
j_call: TRBJ2-5

cdr3_aa: CASSPKTGSGEQYF
cdr3_nt: TGCGCCAGCAGCCCAAAGACAGGGTCCGGCGAGCAGTACTTC
d_call: TRBD1
clone_size: .
v_call: TRBV5-1
j_call: TRBJ2-7

cdr3_aa: CASSLVDENTEAFF
cdr3_nt: TGTGCCAGCAGTTTAGTCGATGAGAACACTGAAGCTTTCTTT
d_call: .
clone_size: .
v_call: TRBV6-6
j_call: TRBJ1-1

cdr3_aa: CASRGLFYEQYF
cdr3_nt: TGTGCCAGCAGGGGACTTTTCTACGAGCAGTACTTC
d_call: .
clone_size: .
v_call: TRBV2
j_call: TRBJ2-7

cdr3_aa: CASRPPGTGGVYGYTF
cdr3_nt: TGTGCCAGCAGGCCACCCGGGACAGGGGGAGTCTATGGCTACACCTTC
d_call: TRBD1
clone_size: few
v_call: TRBV27
j_call: TRBJ1-2

cdr3_aa: CASSDPHAASSYEQYF
cdr3_nt: TGTGCCAGCAGTGACCCCCATGCGGCTAGCTCCTACGAGCAGTACTTC
d_call: .
clone_size: .
v_call: TRBV6-1
j_call: TRBJ2-7

cdr3_aa: CASSYRDRSTDTQYF
cdr3_nt: TGTGCCAGCAGTTACCGGGACAGGAGTACAGATACGCAGTATTTT
d_call: TRBD1
clone_size: .
v_call: TRBV5-6
j_call: TRBJ2-3

cdr3_aa: CASSQDFHSGNTIYF
cdr3_nt: TGTGCCAGCTCTCAGGACTTCCACTCTGGAAACACCATATATTTT
d_call: .
clone_size: .
v_call: TRBV2
j_call: TRBJ1-3

cdr3_aa: CASSPSTDTQYF
cdr3_nt: TGTGCCAGCAGCCCGAGCACAGATACGCAGTATTTT
d_call: .
clone_size: .
v_call: TRBV7-3
j_call: TRBJ2-3

cdr3_aa: CASRVTGAGEQYF
cdr3_nt: TGTGCCAGCAGAGTTACAGGGGCCGGGGAGCAGTACTTC
d_call: TRBD1
clone_size: .
v_call: TRBV25-1
j_call: TRBJ2-7

cdr3_aa: CASTTRGASGDTGELFF
cdr3_nt: TGTGCCAGCACCACCAGAGGGGCTAGCGGGGACACCGGGGAGCTGTTTTTT
d_call: TRBD2
clone_size: .
v_call: TRBV9
j_call: TRBJ2-2

cdr3_aa: CAWRLDAGSNTEAFF
cdr3_nt: TGTGCCTGGAGGTTGGACGCGGGGTCCAACACTGAAGCTTTCTTT
d_call: .
clone_size: .
v_call: TRBV30
j_call: TRBJ1-1

cdr3_aa: CTAAGASSTDTQYF
cdr3_nt: TGTACCGCAGCGGGGGCGTCTAGCACAGATACGCAGTATTTT
d_call: TRBD2
clone_size: .
v_call: TRBV28
j_call: TRBJ2-3

cdr3_aa: CASSFSGGPDEQFF
cdr3_nt: TGTGCCAGCAGCTTTAGCGGGGGGCCGGATGAGCAGTTCTTC
d_call: TRBD2
clone_size: once
v_call: TRBV7-8
j_call: TRBJ2-1

cdr3_aa: CASSVRQSNTEAFF
cdr3_nt: TGTGCCAGCAGCGTACGACAGTCGAACACTGAAGCTTTCTTT
d_call: .
clone_size: .
v_call: TRBV9
j_call: TRBJ1-1

cdr3_aa: CASSLVETSGANEQFF
cdr3_nt: TGTGCCAGCAGCTTAGTGGAGACTAGCGGGGCCAATGAGCAGTTCTTC
d_call: TRBD2
clone_size: .
v_call: TRBV7-8
j_call: TRBJ2-1

cdr3_aa: CASSPVTGNTEAFF
cdr3_nt: TGTGCCAGCAGTCCCGTGACAGGGAACACTGAAGCTTTCTTT
d_call: .
clone_size: .
v_call: TRBV28
j_call: TRBJ1-1

cdr3_aa: CASSRGTGQNTGELFF
cdr3_nt: TGTGCCAGCAGCCGAGGGACAGGGCAGAACACCGGGGAGCTGTTTTTT
d_call: TRBD1
clone_size: .
v_call: TRBV4-2
j_call: TRBJ2-2

cdr3_aa: CASSPWGMTGQYF
cdr3_nt: TGTGCCAGCAGCCCATGGGGAATGACAGGACAGTACTTC
d_call: .
clone_size: .
v_call: TRBV5-6
j_call: TRBJ2-7

cdr3_aa: CASSLVPSGDSYEQYF
cdr3_nt: TGCGCCAGCAGCTTGGTGCCTAGCGGGGACTCCTACGAGCAGTACTTC
d_call: TRBD2
clone_size: few
v_call: TRBV5-1
j_call: TRBJ2-7

cdr3_aa: CAWILRLPDTQYF
cdr3_nt: TGTGCCTGGATTCTACGGTTACCAGATACGCAGTATTTT
d_call: .
clone_size: .
v_call: TRBV30
j_call: TRBJ2-3

cdr3_aa: CASSLGQAADNQPQHF
cdr3_nt: TGTGCCAGCAGTCTCGGACAGGCGGCAGACAATCAGCCCCAGCATTTT
d_call: TRBD1
clone_size: .
v_call: TRBV28
j_call: TRBJ1-5

cdr3_aa: CASSEQGIGLAFF
cdr3_nt: TGTGCCAGCAGTGAGCAGGGAATAGGGTTAGCTTTCTTT
d_call: .
clone_size: few
v_call: TRBV2
j_call: TRBJ1-1

cdr3_aa: CASSPLQRGETQYF
cdr3_nt: TGTGCCAGCTCACCACTCCAGCGGGGAGAGACCCAGTACTTC
d_call: TRBD2
clone_size: once
v_call: TRBV18
j_call: TRBJ2-5

cdr3_aa: CASSYDRLGAGYTF
cdr3_nt: TGTGCCAGCAGTTATGACAGGTTGGGGGCTGGCTACACCTTC
d_call: .
clone_size: .
v_call: TRBV6-5
j_call: TRBJ1-2

cdr3_aa: CASRDSSGANVLTF
cdr3_nt: TGTGCCAGCAGGGACAGCTCTGGGGCCAACGTCCTGACTTTC
d_call: .
clone_size: once
v_call: TRBV5-6
j_call: TRBJ2-6

cdr3_aa: CSASGGETQYF
cdr3_nt: TGCAGTGCTAGCGGGGGTGAGACCCAGTACTTC
d_call: .
clone_size: once
v_call: TRBV20-1
j_call: TRBJ2-5

cdr3_aa: CASSPPVGSGIGKLFF
cdr3_nt: TGTGCCAGCTCACCACCGGTGGGGAGTGGGATCGGAAAACTGTTTTTT
d_call: .
clone_size: .
v_call: TRBV18
j_call: TRBJ1-4

cdr3_aa: CASSRTHHSNTEAFF
cdr3_nt: TGTGCCAGCAGTAGGACACATCATTCGAACACTGAAGCTTTCTTT
d_call: .
clone_size: .
v_call: TRBV6-1
j_call: TRBJ1-1

cdr3_aa: CASKGVRQPQHF
cdr3_nt: TGTGCCAGTAAGGGGGTTAGGCAGCCCCAGCATTTT
d_call: .
clone_size: .
v_call: TRBV19
j_call: TRBJ1-5

cdr3_aa: CASSLAGNGNQPQHF
cdr3_nt: TGCGCCAGCAGCCTCGCAGGGAATGGCAATCAGCCCCAGCATTTT
d_call: .
clone_size: .
v_call: TRBV5-1
j_call: TRBJ1-5

cdr3_aa: CASRGWGGQDTQYF
cdr3_nt: TGTGCCAGCCGCGGTTGGGGGGGCCAGGATACGCAGTATTTT
d_call: .
clone_size: .
v_call: TRBV28
j_call: TRBJ2-3

cdr3_aa: CSVEQKDTGELFF
cdr3_nt: TGCAGCGTTGAACAGAAAGACACCGGGGAGCTGTTTTTT
d_call: .
clone_size: .
v_call: TRBV29-1
j_call: TRBJ2-2

cdr3_aa: CASSYDSLGGYTF
cdr3_nt: TGTGCCAGCAGTTATGACAGTTTAGGTGGCTACACCTTC
d_call: .
clone_size: .
v_call: TRBV6-5
j_call: TRBJ1-2

cdr3_aa: CASTGGEKLFF
cdr3_nt: TGTGCCAGCACCGGAGGGGAAAAACTGTTTTTT
d_call: .
clone_size: .
v_call: TRBV2
j_call: TRBJ1-4

cdr3_aa: CASSFQFRDITDTQYF
cdr3_nt: TGTGCCAGCAGCTTCCAATTCAGGGATATCACAGATACGCAGTATTTT
d_call: .
clone_size: .
v_call: TRBV7-2
j_call: TRBJ2-3

cdr3_aa: CASTYTGELFF
cdr3_nt: TGTGCCAGCACGTACACCGGGGAGCTGTTTTTT
d_call: .
clone_size: .
v_call: TRBV7-9
j_call: TRBJ2-2

cdr3_aa: CASSDRSGSTEAFF
cdr3_nt: TGTGCCAGCAGTGATAGGTCGGGGAGTACTGAAGCTTTCTTT
d_call: .
clone_size: .
v_call: TRBV2
j_call: TRBJ1-1

cdr3_aa: CASSLSVNQPQHF
cdr3_nt: TGTGCCAGCAGTCTGAGTGTCAATCAGCCCCAGCATTTT
d_call: .
clone_size: .
v_call: TRBV27
j_call: TRBJ1-5

cdr3_aa: CASAGLAGASDTQYF
cdr3_nt: TGTGCCAGCGCCGGACTAGCGGGGGCATCAGATACGCAGTATTTT
d_call: TRBD2
clone_size: few
v_call: TRBV7-9
j_call: TRBJ2-3

cdr3_aa: CSAGWGVF
cdr3_nt: TGCAGTGCAGGGTGGGGCGTCTTC
d_call: .
clone_size: few
v_call: TRBV20-1
j_call: TRBJ2-1

cdr3_aa: CASSPTGGDYEQYF
cdr3_nt: TGTGCCAGTAGCCCCACCGGGGGAGACTACGAGCAGTACTTC
d_call: .
clone_size: once
v_call: TRBV19
j_call: TRBJ2-7

cdr3_aa: CASEILGGYTF
cdr3_nt: TGTGCCAGCGAGATTCTCGGTGGCTACACCTTC
d_call: .
clone_size: .
v_call: TRBV6-1
j_call: TRBJ1-2

cdr3_aa: CAWSPGGAFF
cdr3_nt: TGTGCCTGGAGTCCCGGGGGAGCTTTCTTT
d_call: .
clone_size: few
v_call: TRBV30
j_call: TRBJ1-1

cdr3_aa: CASSRQGYNEQFF
cdr3_nt: TGTGCCAGCAGTCGACAGGGCTACAATGAGCAGTTCTTC
d_call: TRBD1
clone_size: .
v_call: TRBV27
j_call: TRBJ2-1

cdr3_aa: CASILEGNQPQHF
cdr3_nt: TGTGCCAGCATCTTGGAGGGAAATCAGCCCCAGCATTTT
d_call: .
clone_size: .
v_call: TRBV7-9
j_call: TRBJ1-5

cdr3_aa: CASRRATGLMNTEAFF
cdr3_nt: TGTGCCAGCAGGCGAGCGACAGGGTTAATGAACACTGAAGCTTTCTTT
d_call: TRBD1
clone_size: few
v_call: TRBV6-6
j_call: TRBJ1-1

cdr3_aa: CDWSVPWTVTRTDTQYF
cdr3_nt: TGTGACTGGAGTGTACCGTGGACAGTCACACGAACAGATACGCAGTATTTT
d_call: .
clone_size: few
v_call: TRBV30
j_call: TRBJ2-3

cdr3_aa: CASRESSTDTQYF
cdr3_nt: TGTGCCAGCCGGGAGTCGAGCACAGATACGCAGTATTTT
d_call: .
clone_size: .
v_call: TRBV2
j_call: TRBJ2-3

cdr3_aa: CASSVAPGTVNSYNEQFF
cdr3_nt: TGTGCCAGCAGCGTAGCCCCCGGCACAGTCAACTCCTACAATGAGCAGTTCTTC
d_call: .
clone_size: .
v_call: TRBV9
j_call: TRBJ2-1

cdr3_aa: CASSEAGGGTDTQYF
cdr3_nt: TGTGCCAGCAGTGAGGCGGGGGGAGGCACAGATACGCAGTATTTT
d_call: TRBD2
clone_size: .
v_call: TRBV2
j_call: TRBJ2-3